The TCR beta chain under discussion was sequenced for a study of T cell responses to AZD1222 COVID-19 vaccine. The method was immunoSEQ multiplex PCR; TCRdb's version includes in-frame clones alone and lacks a portion of them. The repertoire holds 150,000 or so clones, with 90% to 95% as singletons. For this clone: Its antigen remains unknown.

Regarding the study as a whole: Females outnumbered males among donors, who were mostly white British; clonal diversity was possibly underestimated. Seropositive status at baseline applied to only 6 or 7 AZD1222 recipients. Increases in Spike-specific TCR breadth and depth were seen after two AZD1222 doses.

The V and J ends lost 3 bases and 6 bases, in that order; junction bases with no gene match: 7. CDR1 KGHDR and CDR2 SFDVKD come from the germline V gene. This CDR3 has 15 residues. This specimen consisted of peripheral blood, obtained on day 0 of MenACWY control vaccination. The chain joins TRBV24-1 to TRBJ1-2; TRBD1 agrees at 9 bases. The receptor comes from an adult in good health. The CDR3 DNA reads TGTGCCACCAGTGATGACAGGGGGACTTGGGATGGCTACACCTTC. This gives the protein CATSDDRGTWDGYTF.